This T cell receptor (beta chain) was identified during a study of identical twins. TCRdb redid the calling of the 5' RACE reads with MiXCR, one entry per CDR3 protein. Of roughly 500,000 distinct CDR3 sequences in the sample, roughly a fifth were seen once. About this clonotype: Its target is unknown.

General study results and limits: The same donors were not followed; conclusions instead depended on cross-sectional statistical analysis.

CDR3 length: 14 amino acids. V was trimmed by 0 bases and J by 4 bases, leaving 9 bases between them. These data are also associated with another study on T cells expressing NK-cell markers.

The clonotype originates from a woman younger than 35 in good health. The V and J genes are TRBV12-3 or TRBV12-4 and TRBJ1-2, with D unresolved. Sequencing was done on a sample of CD4+ T cells sorted from blood. CDR3 bases: TGTGCCAGCAGTTTAGCGCCAGGAATCTATGGCTACACCTTC. The encoded protein is CASSLAPGIYGYTF.